This T cell receptor (beta chain) was obtained from a study of T cells after yellow fever vaccination. TCRdb passed the 5' RACE reads through MiXCR, listing each CDR3 protein once. The table lists about 260,000 distinct CDR3 sequences, over 10% of them singletons, with 0.4% to 0.55% in the top ten. V lost 8 bases and J lost 6, with 17 bases in between. CDR1 is DFQATT and CDR2 is SNEGSKA in the germline V gene (reference sequence). This CDR3 contains 12 residues. The source is a man under 40 who received the YFV17D yellow fever vaccine. The input for sequencing was CD4+ T cells sorted from PBMCs, taken 45 days after the yellow fever booster vaccination. This chain joins TRBV20-1 and TRBJ2-7; D tentatively fits TRBD1 or TRBD2 (5 bases each). In nucleotides, the CDR3 is TGCAGTCAACCGGGGCCGGTACGCGAGCAGTACTTC. Protein sequence: CSQPGPVREQYF.